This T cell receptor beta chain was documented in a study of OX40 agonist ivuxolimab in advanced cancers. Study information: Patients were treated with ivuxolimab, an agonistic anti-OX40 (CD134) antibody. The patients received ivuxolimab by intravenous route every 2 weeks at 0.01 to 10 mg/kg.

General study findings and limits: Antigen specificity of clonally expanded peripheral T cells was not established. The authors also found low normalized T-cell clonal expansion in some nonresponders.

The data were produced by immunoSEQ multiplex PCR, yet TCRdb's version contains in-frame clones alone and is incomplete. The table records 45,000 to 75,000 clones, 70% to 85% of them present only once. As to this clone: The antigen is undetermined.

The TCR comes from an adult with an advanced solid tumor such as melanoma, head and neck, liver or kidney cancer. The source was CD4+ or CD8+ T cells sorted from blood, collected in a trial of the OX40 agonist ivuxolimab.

Here the CDR3 DNA reads TGTGCCAGCAGTGACTCAGACAAGAACACTGAAGCTTTCTTT. Its translation: CASSDSDKNTEAFF. The chain recombines TRBV6-4 with TRBJ1-1; D not certain. V shed 0 bases and J shed 1 base, with 6 bases lying between them. The CDR3 covers 14 residues. The V gene's germline CDR1 is MRHNA and CDR2 SNTAGT.